The next 16 T cell receptor beta chains were all read from a single sample in a study of control samples from healthy donors and cancer patients. This table comes from immunoSEQ multiplex PCR, and its TCRdb copy is limited to in-frame clones, with some not included. The sample contains around 70,000 clones, under 90% of which appear only once. The sample taken for sequencing was PBMCs. The receptors derive from a woman in her forties or fifties with colorectal cancer.

This chain joins TRBV28 and TRBJ2-7; D ambiguous. The V gene lost 6 bases and the J gene lost 4 bases, with 16 bases spanning the gap. CDR3 length: 14 residues. Germline V lookup: CDR1 MDHEN, CDR2 SYDVKM. CDR3 in amino acids: CASSRYGDPYEQYV. Written as DNA, the CDR3 is TGTGCCAGCAGCCGATATGGGGATCCTTACGAGCAGTACGTC.

The rearrangement uses TRBV9 and TRBJ2-3, with D perhaps TRBD2 (6 bases). Trimming stripped 0 bases from V and 2 bases from J, with 10 bases between. This CDR3 has 15 amino acids. The germline CDR1 and CDR2 sequences are SGDLS and YYNGEE. DNA for the CDR3: TGTGCCAGCAGCGTAGGATGGACTAACACAGATACGCAGTATTTT. This sequence encodes CASSVGWTNTDTQYF.

This clone came up once. V usage is TRBV2 and J usage is TRBJ1-2; 10 bases agree with TRBD1. Germline V lookup: CDR1 SNHLY, CDR2 FYNNEI. This CDR3 has 13 residues. V lost 5 bases and J lost 5; bases outside the gene matches: 2. Here the CDR3 DNA reads TGTGCCAGCAGTCGGACAGGGGGGTATGGCTACACCTTC. It is translated as CASSRTGGYGYTF.

This clone was detected only once. V usage is TRBV5-8 and J usage is TRBJ2-2; TRBD1 is a possible D gene (5 bases). The germline CDR1 and CDR2 sequences are SGHTS and YDEGEE. V dropped 2 bases and J dropped 5 bases, with 13 bases sitting between them. CDR3 size: 15 residues. The CDR3 here is CASSFDRRETGELFF. CDR3 DNA: TGTGCCAGCAGCTTTGACCGCAGGGAAACCGGGGAGCTGTTTTTT.

The V call is TRBV5-1, the J call TRBJ2-2, with D perhaps being TRBD1 or TRBD2 (5 bases each). Trimming stripped 4 bases from V and 3 bases from J, with 13 bases between. Looked up from germline, CDR1 is SGHRS and CDR2 is YFSETQ. The CDR3 has 15 amino acids. The CDR3 sequence is CASSPGTGDTGELFF. In nucleotides, the CDR3 is TGCGCCAGCAGCCCCGGGACCGGGGACACCGGGGAGCTGTTTTTT.

The chain links TRBV6-5 to TRBJ1-2; D is uncertain. V was pared by 6 bases and J by 9 bases, with 17 bases between. CDR1 and CDR2 from the germline V gene are MNHEY and SVGAGI. This CDR3 contains 13 residues. The CDR3 coding sequence is TGTGCCAGCAGACGCCGTAGGGCGGGAAGCTACACCTTC. Translated: CASRRRRAGSYTF.

This chain uses TRBV30 with TRBJ1-6; D remains ambiguous. The CDR3 covers 14 residues. CDR1 GTSNPN and CDR2 SVGIG come from the germline V gene (reference sequence). Deletions cut 2 bases from V and 10 bases from J, with 15 bases between. The CDR3 DNA is TGTGCCTGGAGTAAGGAACTCTCCGGGTCACCCCTCCACTTT. Translation: CAWSKELSGSPLHF.

The chain recombines TRBV15 with TRBJ2-5, with a weak D call TRBD2 (6 bases). The CDR3 has 14 residues. The germline gives CDR1 LNHNV, CDR2 YYDKDF (reference sequence). The V gene lost 4 bases and the J gene lost 4 bases, with 13 bases spanning the gap. The DNA of the CDR3 is TGTGCCACCAGCATTCGACTGGGGGGAGAGACCCAGTACTTC. The encoded protein is CATSIRLGGETQYF.

The count of this clone is one. The rearrangement links TRBV2 to TRBJ1-1; possibly TRBD1 for D (5 bases). The length of the CDR3 is 13 residues. Trimming removed 4 bases at V and 4 bases at J, with 10 bases between. Germline V gene data show CDR1 as SNHLY and CDR2 as FYNNEI. CDR3 coding DNA: TGTGCCAGCAGTGTCAGGGAAGGCACTGAAGCTTTCTTT. Encoded protein: CASSVREGTEAFF.

This sequence joins TRBV11-1 and TRBJ1-5; TRBD1 agrees at 7 bases. Germline values: CDR1 SGHAT, CDR2 FQDESV (reference sequence). The CDR3 has 15 amino acids. Germline trimming cut 1 base from V and 2 bases from J; bases unmatched to any gene: 2. CDR3 region: CASSLGTGGNQPQHF. DNA of the CDR3: TGTGCCAGCAGCTTAGGAACAGGGGGCAATCAGCCCCAGCATTTT.

The V and J genes are TRBV18 and TRBJ1-4; 7 bases match TRBD1. Germline V gene data show CDR1 as KGHSH and CDR2 as LQKENI. The CDR3 consists of 14 residues. Trimming removed 3 bases from V and 5 bases from J; junction bases left unmatched: 3. CDR3 sequence: CASSPDRANEKLFF. The CDR3 DNA reads as TGTGCCAGCTCACCTGACAGGGCAAATGAAAAACTGTTTTTT.

The rearrangement links TRBV20-1 to TRBJ1-2; D might be TRBD1 (5 bases). CDR1 is DFQATT and CDR2 is SNEGSKA in the germline V gene (reference sequence). Trimming cost V 5 bases and J 7 bases, with 11 bases left between them. The CDR3 runs to 11 residues. CDR3 residues: CSAGRGVGYTF. CDR3 coding DNA: TGCAGTGCTGGTAGGGGAGTTGGCTACACCTTC.

The V gene is TRBV28, the J gene TRBJ1-6, with a tentative D call TRBD1 (6 bases). The ends were cut back, 6 bases at V and 8 bases at J, with 14 bases in the middle. This CDR3 has 14 residues. The germline gives CDR1 MDHEN, CDR2 SYDVKM. The CDR3 region is CASRSLRQDSPLHF. The CDR3 coding sequence is TGTGCCAGCAGATCCCTCCGACAGGATTCACCCCTCCACTTT.

The V and J genes are TRBV18 and TRBJ1-5; the match to TRBD1 covers 10 bases. Germline loops: CDR1 KGHSH, CDR2 LQKENI. Germline trimming cut 2 bases from V and 7 bases from J; bases unmatched to any gene: 8. The CDR3 is 16 amino acids. CDR3 in amino acids: CASSPGGVTGGQPQHF. CDR3 DNA: TGTGCCAGCTCACCAGGGGGCGTGACAGGGGGCCAGCCCCAGCATTTT.

The chain links TRBV6-5 to TRBJ2-1; 12 nucleotides line up with TRBD2. The germline CDR1 and CDR2 sequences are MNHEY and SVGAGI. J was trimmed by 3 bases and V by 6 bases; bases with no gene match: 3. The CDR3 has 15 amino acids. The DNA for the CDR3 is TGTGCCAGCAGACGACTAGCGGGGGACTACAATGAGCAGTTCTTC. It specifies CASRRLAGDYNEQFF.

The chain combines TRBV7-2 with TRBJ2-3; D possibly matches TRBD1 or TRBD2 (5 bases each). CDR3 length: 16 amino acids. Trimming cost V 5 bases and J 1 base, with 16 bases left between them. CDR1 and CDR2 (germline): SGHTA, FQGNSA. CDR3 sequence: CASSPRGRGGTDTQYF. CDR3 DNA: TGTGCCAGCAGCCCCCGGGGTAGAGGGGGCACAGATACGCAGTATTTT. Using reference TRBV7-2 and TRBJ2-3 for the parts outside the CDR3, the full variable domain is GAGVSQSPSNKVTEKGKDVELRCDPISGHTALYWYRQSLGQGLEFLIYFQGNSAPDKSGLPSDRFSAERTGGSVSTLTIQRTQQEDSAVYLCASSPRGRGGTDTQYFGPGTRLTVL.